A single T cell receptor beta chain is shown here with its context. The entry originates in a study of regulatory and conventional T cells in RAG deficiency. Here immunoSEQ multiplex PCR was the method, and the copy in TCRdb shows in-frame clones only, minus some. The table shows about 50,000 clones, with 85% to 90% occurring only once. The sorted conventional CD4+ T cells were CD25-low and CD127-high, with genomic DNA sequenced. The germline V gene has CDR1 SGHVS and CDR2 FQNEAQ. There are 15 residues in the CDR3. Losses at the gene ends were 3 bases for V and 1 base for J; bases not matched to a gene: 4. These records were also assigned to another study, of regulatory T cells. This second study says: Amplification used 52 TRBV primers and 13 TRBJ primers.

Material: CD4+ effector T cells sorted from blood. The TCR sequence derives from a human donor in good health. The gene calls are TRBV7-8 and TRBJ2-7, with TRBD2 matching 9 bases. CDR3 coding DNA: TGTGCCAGCAGCTTTAGCGGGAGAAGGTCCTACGAGCAGTACTTC. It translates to CASSFSGRRSYEQYF. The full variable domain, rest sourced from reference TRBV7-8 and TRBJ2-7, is GAGVSQSPRYKVAKRGQDVALRCDPISGHVSLFWYQQALGQGPEFLTYFQNEAQLDKSGLPSDRFFAERPEGSVSTLKIQRTQQEDSAVYLCASSFSGRRSYEQYFGPGTRLTVT.